This record covers a single T cell receptor (beta chain). What it binds is not known. This sample was taken from a study of Ad26.COV2.S vaccination and SARS-CoV-2 variants. Looking at the study overall: Participant was drawn from the COV1001 Ad26.COV2.S trial arm. Ad26.COV2.S, an intramuscular injection, was given once or twice 56 days apart. Overall study findings and caveats: Researchers cautioned that TCR breadth and depth analyses may have underestimated total T cell responses. It was reported that spike-specific CD8+ and CD4+ T cell responses were substantially broad after vaccination.

The treatment was: about 20 received Ad26.COV2.S at low or high dose, single or two shots; about 5 received placebo; per-sample allocation not given. Collection of samples fell on day 63 after the first vaccine or placebo injection. Sequencing used immunoSEQ multiplex PCR; TCRdb keeps in-frame clones, though not all of them. The data show hundreds of thousands of clones, with about 87% seen just once and about 6.4% held by the top ten. The CDR3 is 13 amino acids. The V gene's germline CDR1 is SGHTA and CDR2 FQGTGA. V dropped 5 bases and J dropped 7 bases, with 15 bases sitting between them. V gene TRBV7-3 combines with J gene TRBJ2-7; D uncertain. Sequencing was performed on peripheral blood, taken in a trial of Ad26.COV2.S vaccine versus placebo. This clonotype was sampled from a person between 18 and 60 years old who received the Ad26.COV2.S COVID-19 vaccine or a placebo. The CDR3 DNA reads as TGTGCCAGCAGCCCTTATGGGCTCGGAGAGCAGTACTTC. This encodes CASSPYGLGEQYF.